This TCR beta chain was captured by sequencing in a study of cytomegalovirus exposure and HLA in healthy donors. Study-wide context: The early release's HLA-typed donors yielded some 85 million unique TCRs.

General study results and limits: Sequence variants that were highly shared formed a cluster that was likely a sequencing artifact. The only immune exposure information that was available was CMV serostatus.

Turning to this clone: The antigen remains undetermined.

CDR1 is SGHTA and CDR2 is FQGNSA in the germline V gene. The V and J ends lost 1 base and 10 bases respectively, with 19 bases between them. The CDR3 contains 15 residues. PCR used 60 Vbeta primers and 13 Jbeta primers. Original processing notes: In a later analysis, the count reached 74 million or so unique TCR beta chains, with roughly 9.9 million shared. Sequencing used immunoSEQ multiplex PCR; TCRdb keeps in-frame clones, though not all of them. V and J calls and clone size follow that table, whereas D and trimming were derived from the DNA. Found here are 65,000 to 85,000 clones, roughly 84% of them singletons; the top ten hold about 2.4%.

Sequencing was carried out using PBMCs. This clonotype was sampled from a woman aged 50 to 60 in good health and CMV-seronegative. J is TRBJ1-1 and V is TRBV7-2; D perhaps matches TRBD1 (6 bases). The CDR3 is CASSLVGRGTTGAFF. The CDR3, as DNA: TGTGCCAGCAGCTTAGTGGGCAGGGGCACTACAGGAGCTTTCTTT.